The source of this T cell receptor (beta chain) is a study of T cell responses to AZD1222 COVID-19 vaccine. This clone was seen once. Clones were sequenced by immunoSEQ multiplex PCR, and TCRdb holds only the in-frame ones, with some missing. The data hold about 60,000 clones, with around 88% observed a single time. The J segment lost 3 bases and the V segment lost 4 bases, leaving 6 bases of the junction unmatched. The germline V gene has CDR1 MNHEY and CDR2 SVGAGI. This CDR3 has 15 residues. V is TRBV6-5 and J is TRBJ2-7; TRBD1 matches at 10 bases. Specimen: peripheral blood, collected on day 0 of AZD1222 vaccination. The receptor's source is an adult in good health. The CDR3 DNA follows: TGTGCCAGCAGTTCCGACGACAGGGGGCTCTACGAGCAGTACTTC. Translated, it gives CASSSDDRGLYEQYF.